The rows below give T cell receptor beta chains drawn from one sample of a study of blood T cell repertoires in COVID-19. Clones were sequenced by immunoSEQ multiplex PCR, and TCRdb holds only the in-frame ones, with some missing. This sample has hundreds of thousands of clones; around 90% occur once, and the top ten carry approximately 0.7%. What was sequenced was peripheral blood. Receptors originate from a human donor in a cohort sampled during active COVID-19. CDR3s include the opening cysteine and the closing phenylalanine or tryptophan. The D gene is left open where the match is weak. Clone sizes are given selectively: once, few, many, or a class where the clone is expanded.

>TRBJ2-7|TRBD1|TRBV24-1|-
TGTGCCACCACTGCAGGACAGGGCCACGAGCAGTACTTC
CATTAGQGHEQYF
>TRBJ2-1|TRBD2|TRBV5-4|-
TGTGCCAGCAGCTTGGACGGAACTAGCGGGAGTTTCGAACAGTTCTTC
CASSLDGTSGSFEQFF
>TRBJ2-7|TRBD1|TRBV10-1|few
TGCGCCAGCAGTGACGCTCCGGGACAGCCCCCCTACGAGCAGTACTTC
CASSDAPGQPPYEQYF
>TRBJ2-7|TRBD1|TRBV10-2|-
TGCGCCAGCACCACGGTCGGGACAGGAGCCGAGCAGTACTTC
CASTTVGTGAEQYF
>TRBJ1-1|-|TRBV2|-
TGTGCCAGCAGTGATTCTTCCGGGGGGATAATGAACACTGAAGCTTTCTTT
CASSDSSGGIMNTEAFF
>TRBJ1-2|-|TRBV7-9|-
TGTGCCAGCAGCTTAGCGTGGGAGCCGCCCTTC
CASSLAWEPPF
>TRBJ1-2|TRBD1|TRBV27|-
TGTGCCAGCAGTTACCTACAACAGGGGCATGGCTACACCTTC
CASSYLQQGHGYTF
>TRBJ1-2|-|TRBV3-1/TRBV3-2|-
TGTGCCAGCAGCCACCGGACAGAAACAGATTGTGGCTACACCTTC
CASSHRTETDCGYTF
>TRBJ2-7|-|TRBV4-1|-
TGCGCCAGCAGCCAAGAAACAGCCTACGAGCAGTACTTC
CASSQETAYEQYF
>TRBJ1-6|TRBD1|TRBV4-2|-
TGTGCCAGCAGCCAAGGACAGGGGGGTTCACCCCTCCACTTT
CASSQGQGGSPLHF
>TRBJ1-2|-|TRBV10-3|-
TGTGCCATCATAGCGGACGGTTCAAGGGGCTACACCTTC
CAIIADGSRGYTF
>TRBJ2-7|TRBD1|TRBV19|-
TGTGCCAGTAGTTCCTGGACAGGGAACGAGCAGTACTTC
CASSSWTGNEQYF
>TRBJ2-7|TRBD1|TRBV18|few
TGTGCCAGCTCACCAGAAGACAGGGTTAGTGGCGAGCAGTACTTC
CASSPEDRVSGEQYF
>TRBJ1-1|-|TRBV29-1|-
TGCAGCGTTAGGGAGGGCTGGAACACTGAAGCTTTCTTT
CSVREGWNTEAFF
>TRBJ1-1|-|TRBV7-9|-
TGTGCCAGCAGCTTCATGTCCCCTGAAGCTTTCTTT
CASSFMSPEAFF
>TRBJ1-4|TRBD1|TRBV7-9|-
TGTGCCAGCAGCCCGGGACAGGGGGTAAATTCGGAAAAACTGTTTTTT
CASSPGQGVNSEKLFF
>TRBJ2-7|TRBD2|TRBV9|few
TGTGCCAGCAGCGTGACTAGCTCTACGGGAGAGCAGTACTTC
CASSVTSSTGEQYF
>TRBJ2-6|-|TRBV18|-
TGTGCCAGCTCACCTCCTACAGAACCCTCTGGGGCCAACGTCCTGACTTTC
CASSPPTEPSGANVLTF
>TRBJ2-2|TRBD2|TRBV7-2|few
TGTGCCAGCAGCTTACTAGCGGGGCCCTCCACCGGGGAGCTGTTTTTT
CASSLLAGPSTGELFF
>TRBJ2-1|TRBD1|TRBV19|-
TGTGCCAGTAACACCGACGAGGGGGCCTGGAATGAGCAGTTCTTC
CASNTDEGAWNEQFF
>TRBJ2-6|-|TRBV2|-
TGTGCCAGCAGGAGGGACTCGCTGGTATCTGGGGCCAACGTCCTGACTTTC
CASRRDSLVSGANVLTF
>TRBJ1-3|TRBD1|TRBV18|-
TGTGCCAGCTCAACTAACTGGGACAGGAACTCTGGAAACACCATATATTTT
CASSTNWDRNSGNTIYF
>TRBJ1-2|-|TRBV18|-
TGTGCCAGCTCACCACCAAATAATCCCCGGGGCTATGGCTACACCTTC
CASSPPNNPRGYGYTF
>TRBJ2-5|-|TRBV11-3|-
TGTGCCAGCAGCTTAGAATCGGTGGGGGGACAAGAGACCCAGTACTTC
CASSLESVGGQETQYF
>TRBJ2-7|-|TRBV20-1|once
TGCAGTGCTAGTCCGGGGAGCTCCTACGAGCAGTACTTC
CSASPGSSYEQYF
>TRBJ1-2|TRBD1|TRBV9|few
TGTGCCAGCAGCGCCTCGGACAGGAACTATGGCTACACCTTC
CASSASDRNYGYTF
>TRBJ1-1|TRBD1|TRBV24-1|-
TGTGCCACCAGTGAGGACAGGGGGTCCACTGAAGCTTTCTTT
CATSEDRGSTEAFF
>TRBJ2-2|-|TRBV18|-
TGTGCCAGCTCACCATCCTCGGGGAACACCGGGGAGCTGTTTTTT
CASSPSSGNTGELFF
>TRBJ1-5|-|TRBV5-1|-
TGCGCCAGCAGCTTGGAAGCGGATCAGCCCCAGCATTTT
CASSLEADQPQHF
>TRBJ2-6|-|TRBV5-5|-
TGTGCCAGCAGCCTACCCTCACTCCTGACTTTC
CASSLPSLLTF
>TRBJ1-5|-|TRBV6-5|-
TGTGCCAGCGGGGGGAGGGGAGGGGGAAGGCAGCCCCAGCATTTT
CASGGRGGGRQPQHF
>TRBJ1-6|-|TRBV7-5|-
TGTGTCAGAAGCTTAGGGACAGGATGGAGCTCCTATAATTCACCCCTCCACTTT
CVRSLGTGWSSYNSPLHF
>TRBJ1-4|-|TRBV5-1|-
TGCGCCAGCAGCTTAAGGGGGACACTTAATGAAAAACTGTTTTTT
CASSLRGTLNEKLFF
>TRBJ2-7|TRBD2|TRBV14|-
TGTGCCAGCAGCCACTCCCACCCCTCCGGGGGGAGCATCGAGCAGTACTTC
CASSHSHPSGGSIEQYF
>TRBJ2-7|TRBD2|TRBV4-2|-
TGTGCCAGCAGCCAACCGGGAGGTAGCTCCTACGAGCAGTACTTC
CASSQPGGSSYEQYF
>TRBJ2-1|TRBD1|TRBV5-5|-
TGTGCCAGCAGCTTTTTTTCCGGGACAGCCTCCTACAATGAGCAGTTCTTC
CASSFFSGTASYNEQFF
>TRBJ1-2|-|TRBV9|once
TGTGCCAGCAGCGTAGCTTCGCCAGGCTCTAACTATGGCTACACCTTC
CASSVASPGSNYGYTF
>TRBJ2-7|-|TRBV27|-
TGTGCCAGCAGTTTCTCAACCGGTAGCGAGCAGTACTTC
CASSFSTGSEQYF
>TRBJ2-7|-|TRBV5-1|-
TGCGCCAGCAGCTTGGTCCCAGGGGTTTCCAACTACGAGCAGTACTTC
CASSLVPGVSNYEQYF
>TRBJ2-7|-|TRBV7-2|-
TGTGCCAGCAGCCTCAACACCTACGAGCAGTACTTC
CASSLNTYEQYF
>TRBJ2-7|-|TRBV6-2/TRBV6-3|-
TGTGCCAGCAGCAAACGGACGGGGGACGGCGAGCAGTACTTC
CASSKRTGDGEQYF
>TRBJ1-5|-|TRBV30|-
TGTGCCTGGAGTGTACAACTCGGCCAGGGAGGAACCCTTAGCAATCAGCCCCAGCATTTT
CAWSVQLGQGGTLSNQPQHF
>TRBJ2-1|-|TRBV6-4|-
TGTGCCAGCAGTGAGTTAGGAGTCTCCGATGAGCAGTTCTTC
CASSELGVSDEQFF
>TRBJ1-2|-|TRBV30|-
TGTGCCTGGAATGTACACATCTATGGCTACACCTTC
CAWNVHIYGYTF
>TRBJ1-2|TRBD1|TRBV7-9|-
TGTGCCAGCAGCTTAGTCAGGGGGATCACTAACTATGGCTACACCTTC
CASSLVRGITNYGYTF
>TRBJ1-2|-|TRBV27|-
TGTGCCAGCAGAACGGCGGATTATGGCTACACCTTC
CASRTADYGYTF
>TRBJ2-1|-|TRBV7-9|-
TGTGCCAGCAGCTTGCCGGGACTCTATGTCGATGAGCAGTTCTTC
CASSLPGLYVDEQFF
>TRBJ1-3|-|TRBV27|-
TGTGCCAGCAGTTTGGGGGCGGCTGGAAACACCATATATTTT
CASSLGAAGNTIYF
>TRBJ2-7|TRBD2|TRBV30|-
TGTGCCTGGAGGGCCCTTCGCGGGGGGGCTAACGAGCAGTACTTC
CAWRALRGGANEQYF
>TRBJ2-5|TRBD1|TRBV30|once
TGTGCCTGGGCAAAACCGGGACAGCAAGAGACCCAGTACTTC
CAWAKPGQQETQYF
>TRBJ2-2|-|TRBV5-1|-
TGCGCCAGCAGCCCGCAGCCAGGAAAAGACACCGGGGAGCTGTTTTTT
CASSPQPGKDTGELFF
>TRBJ1-1|-|TRBV12-3/TRBV12-4|-
TGTGCCAGCAGTTTGGCCGGAGGCGAAGCTTTCTTT
CASSLAGGEAFF
>TRBJ2-7|-|TRBV14|-
TGTGCCAGCAGCCTAAGGGCGGGACAGTACTTTTTC
CASSLRAGQYFF
>TRBJ2-7|TRBD2|TRBV7-2|once
TGTGCCAGCAGCGCCCGCCTCGGGACTAGCGGGGGGGCTGACTACGAGCAGTACTTC
CASSARLGTSGGADYEQYF
>TRBJ1-3|TRBD1|TRBV4-1|-
TGCGCCAGCAGTCCCACAGGGGGGTACCGCTCTGGAAACACCATATATTTT
CASSPTGGYRSGNTIYF
>TRBJ1-2|TRBD1|TRBV5-4|-
TGTGCCAGCAGCTTGGGAGGGGGCTGGGGTTATGGCTACACCTTC
CASSLGGGWGYGYTF
>TRBJ2-3|TRBD2|TRBV7-3|-
TGTGCCAGCAGCTCCACCCTAGCGGGAGGCACAGATACGCAGTATTTT
CASSSTLAGGTDTQYF
>TRBJ1-6|-|TRBV30|-
TGTGCCTGGAAAGGCGGGGGGGTCTCACCCCTCCACTTT
CAWKGGGVSPLHF
>TRBJ2-7|TRBD2|TRBV7-2|-
TGTGCCAGCAGCTTAGCTGACCCCCACTTCACGGGCGGGGGGGAGCAGTACTTC
CASSLADPHFTGGGEQYF
>TRBJ2-7|-|TRBV6-5|-
TGTGCCAGCACCTATACCTCGAGTACCTACGAGCAGTACTTC
CASTYTSSTYEQYF